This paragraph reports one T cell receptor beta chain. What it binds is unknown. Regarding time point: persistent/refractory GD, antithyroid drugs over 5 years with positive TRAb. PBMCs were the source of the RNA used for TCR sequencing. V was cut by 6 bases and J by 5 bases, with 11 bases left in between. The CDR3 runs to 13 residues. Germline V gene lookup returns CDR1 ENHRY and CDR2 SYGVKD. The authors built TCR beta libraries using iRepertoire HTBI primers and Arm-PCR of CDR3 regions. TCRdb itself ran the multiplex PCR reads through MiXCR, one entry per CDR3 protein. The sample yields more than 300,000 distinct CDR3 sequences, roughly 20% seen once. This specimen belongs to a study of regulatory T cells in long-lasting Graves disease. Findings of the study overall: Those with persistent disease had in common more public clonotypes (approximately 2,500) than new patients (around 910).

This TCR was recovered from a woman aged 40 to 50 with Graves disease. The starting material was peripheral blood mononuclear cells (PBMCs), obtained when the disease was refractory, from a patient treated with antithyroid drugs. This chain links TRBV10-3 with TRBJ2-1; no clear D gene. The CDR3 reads CAISSVSNNEQFF. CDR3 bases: TGTGCCATCAGCTCGGTTTCAAACAATGAGCAGTTCTTC.